Below, 23 T cell receptor beta chains from the same sample are listed, as sequenced in a study of beta chain features in type 1 diabetes (dated by TCRdb to about 2018). These receptors are not linked to any known antigen. The paper's findings and limits, for the study overall: In all four CD4+ subsets, TCRB CDR3 length was moderately but significantly shorter in type 1 diabetes patients.

Library prep was done by the immunoSEQ multiplex PCR assay. The entire isolated RNA was reverse transcribed using the High Capacity cDNA Reverse Transcription Kit, and thus expressed TCRB transcripts were sequenced. TCRdb holds this immuneACCESS table with in-frame rearrangements only. Some clones are missing; in checked studies, unresolved V genes explain under half, and the rest has no known cause. For this sample the table gives roughly 400,000 clones, of which over 9% were detected only once. The ten largest clonotypes hold 0.6% of the sample. Sequenced material: central memory CD4+ T cells from blood. The receptors shown here come from a man aged 25-45 years with type 1 diabetes.

The sample holds a few counts of this clone. This chain links TRBV25-1 with TRBJ2-3, with 9 bases lining up with TRBD1. The CDR3 has 14 amino acids. From germline, CDR1 is MGHDK and CDR2 SYGVNS. Germline trimming cut 6 bases from V and 4 bases from J; bases unmatched to any gene: 5. The CDR3 nucleotides read TGTGCCAGCAGCGGACAGGGGCTCTCAGATACGCAGTATTTT. This gives the protein CASSGQGLSDTQYF.

This clone was picked up a small number of times. V and J are TRBV15 and TRBJ2-5; 7 bases are a match to TRBD2. Germline V gene data show CDR1 as LNHNV and CDR2 as YYDKDF (reference sequence). With V trimmed by 0 bases and J by 4 bases, 5 bases remained unmatched. The CDR3 length is 15 residues. CDR3 sequence: CATSRDLGLIETQYF. CDR3 DNA: TGTGCCACCAGCAGAGACTTGGGACTAATAGAGACCCAGTACTTC.

The chain links TRBV7-2 to TRBJ1-5; D remains ambiguous. Germline CDR1 is SGHTA and CDR2 is FQGNSA. The CDR3 consists of 14 residues. The ends were cut back, 5 bases at V and 7 bases at J, with 15 bases in the middle. The CDR3 loop is CASSRVGVGQPQHF. The CDR3 DNA follows: TGTGCCAGCAGCCGGGTCGGGGTTGGGCAGCCCCAGCATTTT.

This clone was counted a few times. The chain joins TRBV5-5 to TRBJ2-5, with TRBD1 matching over 9 bases. The V segment lost 2 bases and the J segment 4 bases; nucleotides outside the gene matches: 6. CDR1 is SGHKS, CDR2 YYEKEE, per germline (reference sequence). This CDR3 contains 15 residues. The CDR3 loop is CASSFGTGNPETQYF. The CDR3 coding sequence is TGTGCCAGCAGCTTCGGGACAGGGAACCCAGAGACCCAGTACTTC.

The V and J genes are TRBV19 and TRBJ1-5, with 9 bases lining up with TRBD1. The CDR3 sequence is 16 residues long. The V segment lost 2 bases and the J segment 7 bases; nucleotides outside the gene matches: 9. Germline lookup yields CDR1 LNHDA and CDR2 SQIVND (reference sequence). The CDR3 sequence: CASSIIDGTGRQPQHF. The CDR3 nucleotides are TGTGCCAGTAGTATAATAGATGGGACAGGGCGACAGCCCCAGCATTTT.

The genes are TRBV6-5 and TRBJ1-1, with 7 positions matching TRBD1. The CDR3 sequence is 13 residues long. Trimming took 6 bases from V and 5 from J; bases not matched to a gene: 6. CDR1 and CDR2 from the germline V gene are MNHEY and SVGAGI. This CDR3 is CASRPQGWTEAFF. The CDR3 coding sequence is TGTGCCAGCAGGCCACAGGGGTGGACTGAAGCTTTCTTT.

The gene calls are TRBV29-1 and TRBJ1-2, with D hard to call. The germline gives CDR1 SQVTM, CDR2 ANQGSEA. Trimming left V 5 bases short and J 8 bases short, with 18 bases between. CDR3 length: 13 amino acids. DNA for the CDR3: TGCAGCGTTCAAGTGGCTTCAAAAGACGGCTACACCTTC. Translated, it gives CSVQVASKDGYTF.

There are a few counts of this clone. This sample includes further DNA sequences coding for the same CDR3. The chain has TRBV5-1 and TRBJ2-3, with 11 bases lining up with TRBD1. V gave up 3 bases and J gave up 0 bases; unmatched junction bases: 9. Germline V gene data show CDR1 as SGHRS and CDR2 as YFSETQ. This CDR3 has 18 amino acids. The CDR3 DNA reads TGCGCCAGCAGCTATGGACAGGGGGCTTATTCTAGCACAGATACGCAGTATTTT. Translating it yields CASSYGQGAYSSTDTQYF.

This clone was counted ten times or more. The V call is TRBV5-1, the J call TRBJ2-7, with 13 bases fitting TRBD2. Germline trimming cut 4 bases from V and 3 bases from J; bases unmatched to any gene: 4. Looked up from germline, CDR1 is SGHRS and CDR2 is YFSETQ. There are 15 residues in the CDR3. The CDR3 coding sequence is TGCGCCAGCAGCGCGGGACTAGCGGGACGCTACGAGCAGTACTTC. It encodes CASSAGLAGRYEQYF.

The V gene is TRBV5-1, the J gene TRBJ2-3; 8 nucleotides match TRBD1. The ends lost 4 bases at V and 5 bases at J; junction bases unmatched: 12. This CDR3 is built from 16 residues. Looked up from germline, CDR1 is SGHRS and CDR2 is YFSETQ. The CDR3 sequence is CASSPGDRGGIDTQYF. DNA for the CDR3: TGCGCCAGCAGCCCCGGAGACAGGGGCGGTATAGATACGCAGTATTTT.

Only a few counts were recorded for this clone. The chain joins TRBV7-2 to TRBJ1-1; possibly TRBD1 for D (5 bases). Trimming left V 0 bases short and J 4 bases short, with 12 bases between. Germline V CDR1 and CDR2: SGHTA, FQGNSA. CDR3 length: 15 amino acids. The CDR3 sequence is CASSLASGVSTEAFF. The CDR3 nucleotides read TGTGCCAGCAGCTTAGCCTCGGGGGTAAGCACTGAAGCTTTCTTT.

This clone was counted only a few times. The rearrangement uses TRBV15 and TRBJ2-1; D is undetermined. Germline assignment: CDR1 LNHNV and CDR2 YYDKDF (reference sequence). V gave up 1 base and J gave up 6 bases, with 7 bases separating them. The CDR3 runs to 13 residues. This CDR3 reads CATSRVAINEQFF. The CDR3 nucleotides are TGTGCCACCAGCAGAGTGGCCATCAATGAGCAGTTCTTC.

This clone appeared a few times. The J gene is TRBJ1-2, the V gene TRBV7-9; no definite D call. V lost 0 bases to trimming and J lost 2 bases, with 7 bases between them. This CDR3 spans 14 amino acids. Germline CDR1 reads SEHNR; CDR2 reads FQNEAQ (reference sequence). The DNA for the CDR3 is TGTGCCAGCAGCTTAGCCCAGGCCAACTATGGCTACACCTTC. It specifies CASSLAQANYGYTF.

At least ten counts were recorded for this clone. The V gene is TRBV28, the J gene TRBJ2-7; 11 bases fit TRBD1. The ends lost 2 bases at V and 4 bases at J; junction bases unmatched: 10. Germline-derived CDR1 and CDR2 are MDHEN and SYDVKM. The CDR3 runs 17 residues. The CDR3 loop reads CASSLGGTGGGEYEQYF. CDR3 bases: TGTGCCAGCAGTTTAGGAGGGACAGGGGGAGGGGAATACGAGCAGTACTTC.

There are many counts of this clone. The rearrangement uses TRBV28 and TRBJ1-2; maybe TRBD1 (6 bases). The CDR3 is 15 amino acids. Germline V gene lookup returns CDR1 MDHEN and CDR2 SYDVKM. V was cut by 4 bases and J by 6 bases, with 18 bases left in between. The DNA of the CDR3 is TGTGCCAGCAGTTACTCCGGGGCAGGGGACAATGGCTACACCTTC. It is translated as CASSYSGAGDNGYTF.

This chain connects TRBV7-2 to TRBJ1-5; no firm D call. This CDR3 is built from 14 residues. Trimming took off 5 bases at V and 4 bases at J, with 12 bases between the two ends. The germline V gene has CDR1 SGHTA and CDR2 FQGNSA. This CDR3 is CASSPPGTNQPQHF. As DNA, the CDR3 is TGTGCCAGCAGCCCCCCGGGTACTAATCAGCCCCAGCATTTT.

This clone was seen a handful of times. The rearrangement joins TRBV7-2 to TRBJ1-2, with a weak D call TRBD1 (5 bases). The CDR3 is 15 amino acids. Germline V lookup: CDR1 SGHTA, CDR2 FQGNSA. The V end lost 4 bases, the J end lost 4 bases, and 16 bases lay between the germline ends. DNA for the CDR3: TGTGCCAGCAGCTGGACCGGGACCGATCCCTATGGCTACACCTTC. This encodes CASSWTGTDPYGYTF.

This clone was counted only a few times. DNA for the CDR3: TGTGCCAGCAGTGAAGCTGAACTAGCGGGAGGAGAGACCCAGTACTTC. Translating it yields CASSEAELAGGETQYF. J is TRBJ2-5 and V is TRBV2; TRBD2 aligns across 12 bases. The CDR3 is 16 amino acids. Trimming removed 0 bases from V and 4 bases from J; junction bases left unmatched: 3. Per the germline V gene, CDR1 is SNHLY and CDR2 is FYNNEI.

The chain joins TRBV6-1 to TRBJ2-1; D gene uncertain. V dropped 5 bases and J dropped 6 bases, with 11 bases sitting between them. The CDR3 covers 13 residues. Germline V gene sequence: CDR1 MNHNS, CDR2 SASEGT. CDR3 sequence reads: CASSYGPINEQFF. The CDR3 DNA sequence: TGTGCCAGCAGTTATGGGCCCATCAATGAGCAGTTCTTC.

This clone occurred a few times. The sample carries other DNA sequences with the same CDR3. J is TRBJ1-5 and V is TRBV25-1; 11 positions match TRBD1. This CDR3 has 14 amino acids. CDR1 and CDR2 (germline): MGHDK, SYGVNS. Trimming took 6 bases from V and 4 from J; bases not matched to a gene: 2. CDR3 amino acids: CASSGTGGNQPQHF. Written as DNA, the CDR3 is TGTGCCAGCAGCGGGACAGGGGGAAATCAGCCCCAGCATTTT.

This sequence joins TRBV6-4 and TRBJ2-1; 7 bases fit TRBD1. J was trimmed by 7 bases and V by 6 bases; bases with no gene match: 15. CDR1 is MRHNA and CDR2 is SNTAGT in the germline V gene. The CDR3 extends over 16 amino acids. Written as DNA, the CDR3 is TGTGCCAGCAGCCCGGGAAGTACAGGGGTTTGGAATGAGCAGTTCTTC. Its translation: CASSPGSTGVWNEQFF.

DNA of the CDR3: TGTGCCAGCAGTTCCGGGACCAGGGGGGACTATGGCTACACCTTC. Amino acid sequence: CASSSGTRGDYGYTF. The chain joins TRBV6-4 to TRBJ1-2, with 7 bases identical to TRBD1. The J segment lost 3 bases and the V segment lost 5 bases, leaving 9 bases of the junction unmatched. CDR1 and CDR2 (germline): MRHNA, SNTAGT. The CDR3 sequence is 15 residues long.

The V gene is TRBV7-2, the J gene TRBJ2-7; no clear D gene. Germline CDR1 and CDR2: SGHTA and FQGNSA. V lost 0 bases, J lost 1 base, and 10 bases lay in between. This CDR3 has 15 amino acids. CDR3 sequence (DNA): TGTGCCAGCAGCTTAGCAACACAGCCATCCTACGAGCAGTACTTC. It codes for CASSLATQPSYEQYF.